Described below is a single T cell receptor beta chain sequence and its context. The antigen remains undetermined. The source of the sample is a study of cytomegalovirus exposure and HLA in healthy donors. Study at large: The Caucasian-associated ancestry cluster held roughly 78% of around 380 genotyped donors.

Amplification used 60 Vbeta primers and 13 Jbeta primers. The assay was immunoSEQ multiplex PCR, and TCRdb's table has in-frame clones only and misses some. The sample records over 150,000 clones, about 69% being singletons. The germline CDR1 and CDR2 sequences are MNHNS and SASEGT. V shed 6 bases, J shed 5 bases, and the junction held 3 bases outside the gene matches. CDR3 size: 13 residues. Notes on the study in general: TRBV6-2, TRBV6-3 and some other V segments were unresolvable in 87-base-pair reads. A later analysis revealed that TCR association rates differed between HLA loci, peaking at DRB1 and bottoming out at HLA-C.

V usage is TRBV6-1 and J usage is TRBJ1-4; TRBD1 agrees at 7 bases. Sequenced: PBMCs. The origin of this receptor is a male donor in good health and CMV-seronegative. As DNA, the CDR3 is TGTGCCAGCAGACGACAGGGAAATGAAAAACTGTTTTTT. Its protein is CASRRQGNEKLFF.